This T cell receptor beta chain appears in the sequencing data of a study of T cell changes during pregnancy in multiple sclerosis. TCRdb's copy holds only in-frame clones and misses some; the assay was immunoSEQ multiplex PCR. The sample has about 35,000 clones, about 92% seen once; the top ten hold 0.41%. Deletions cut 5 bases from V and 4 bases from J, with 17 bases between. This CDR3 comprises 15 residues. CDR1 and CDR2 from the germline V gene are SGHTA and FQGNSA. The rearrangement uses TRBV7-2 and TRBJ1-2; maybe TRBD1 (6 bases). The sample was CD4+ T cells from peripheral blood mononuclear cells, taken in the first trimester of pregnancy. This receptor was identified in a female donor with multiple sclerosis, enrolled in a pregnancy study. For the CDR3, the DNA is TGTGCCAGCAGCGGACGAAGCAGGGGAATCTATGGCTACACCTTC. This sequence encodes CASSGRSRGIYGYTF.